This T cell receptor beta chain was identified in a study of graft-versus-host responses after intestinal transplantation. Whole-study context: Among the recipients, all got anti-thymocyte globulin induction and then tacrolimus and steroids for around 3 years.

Study-wide findings and caveats: Allografts of patients with graft-donor T cell macrochimerism showed high graft-versus-host to host-versus-graft clone ratios. GvH clones surfaced in recipient marrow, some emerging earlier in ileum or blood. With peak circulating GvH clone levels came an association with early post-transplant HvG declines.

The protocol was immunoSEQ multiplex PCR, while the TCRdb copy is restricted to in-frame clones and leaves out a portion. The table shows tens of thousands of clones, with over 80% occurring only once. Germline CDR1 reads SGHTA; CDR2 reads FQGTGA. Trimming at V came to 5 bases and at J to 8 bases, leaving 8 bases not matched to a gene. The CDR3 consists of 15 residues. Notes on this clone: Its target is unknown.

This chain connects TRBV7-3 to TRBJ2-1; 11 bases line up with TRBD2. Material: unstimulated CD8+ T cells sorted from spleen or lymph node cells, obtained before intestinal transplant. This TCR derives from a human donor who received an intestinal transplant. CDR3 sequence reads: CASSPYSGGAHEQFF. The CDR3 DNA reads as TGTGCCAGCAGCCCTTATAGCGGGGGGGCGCATGAGCAGTTCTTC.